This entry lists 13 T cell receptor beta chains sequenced from one sample in a study of shared clonotypes between healthy human individuals. The table came from immunoSEQ multiplex PCR; TCRdb's copy has only in-frame clones and leaves some out. The sample contains fewer than 600,000 clones, around 78% of which appear only once. Sequenced sample: PBMCs. The origin of the receptors is a woman in her forties in good health. Some clones in this sample may be carry-over from other donors' samples.

In regard to this clone: This sample also contains other DNA sequences that code for the same CDR3. The chain combines TRBV5-1 with TRBJ1-5; weak D call: TRBD1 (5 bases). Trimming cost V 0 bases and J 0 bases, with 7 bases left between them. The CDR3 length is 15 residues. CDR1 is SGHRS, CDR2 YFSETQ, per germline. As DNA, the CDR3 is TGCGCCAGCAGCTTGGATGGGGGTAGCAATCAGCCCCAGCATTTT. This sequence encodes CASSLDGGSNQPQHF. Variable domain in full (rest from reference TRBV5-1 and TRBJ1-5): KAGVTQTPRYLIKTRGQQVTLSCSPISGHRSVSWYQQTPGQGLQFLFEYFSETQRNKGNFPGRFSGRQFSNSRSEMNVSTLELGDSALYLCASSLDGGSNQPQHFGDGTRLSIL.

This clone was recorded once. This chain joins TRBV6-5 and TRBJ1-2, with TRBD1 matching 9 bases. The CDR3 has 14 residues. From germline, CDR1 is MNHEY and CDR2 SVGAGI. V was clipped by 4 bases and J by 7 bases; unmatched bases: 7. CDR3 nucleotides: TGTGCCAGCAGTTGGGACAGGGTTGGAGGTGGCTACACCTTC. Its protein product is CASSWDRVGGGYTF.

A note on this clone: Other DNA sequences in this sample translate to the same CDR3. The chain joins TRBV5-6 to TRBJ1-5; 8 bases map to TRBD1. Looked up from germline, CDR1 is SGHDT and CDR2 is YYEEEE. CDR3 size: 17 residues. V was clipped by 5 bases and J by 0 bases; unmatched bases: 10. CDR3 amino acids: CASSHNGQGHSNQPQHF. The DNA of the CDR3 is TGTGCCAGCAGTCACAACGGACAGGGCCATAGCAATCAGCCCCAGCATTTT.

For this clone: At one boundary the junction diverges from the germline segment, which might be a read error. The chain carries TRBV25-1 and TRBJ2-3, with a weak D call TRBD1 (5 bases). There are 15 residues in the CDR3. Germline CDR1 and CDR2: MGHDK and SYGVNS. CDR3 DNA: TGTGCCAGCAGTGAAAGGGGTGGACCCGCTCTACCACGGCGGTTT. Amino acids: CASSERGGPALPRRF.

The DNA of the CDR3 is TGCGCCAGCAGCTCCGGGCCAGGGGACTATGGCTACACCTTC. Protein sequence: CASSSGPGDYGYTF. This rearrangement joins TRBV5-1 to TRBJ1-2; D might be TRBD1 (6 bases). This CDR3 contains 14 residues. From germline, CDR1 is SGHRS and CDR2 YFSETQ. V was cut by 3 bases and J by 3 bases, with 12 bases left in between.

This sequence joins TRBV5-1 and TRBJ1-1; D gene uncertain. This CDR3 comprises 14 residues. V lost 6 bases and J 3 bases, leaving 15 bases between the germline ends. The germline V gene encodes CDR1 SGHRS and CDR2 YFSETQ. In DNA form, the CDR3 reads TGCGCCAGCACCTTTTCCGGGTTGGACACTGAAGCTTTCTTT. As protein: CASTFSGLDTEAFF.

J is TRBJ1-1 and V is TRBV18, with D perhaps TRBD1 (6 bases). With 0 bases removed from V and 1 base from J, the gap between germline ends came to 15 bases. CDR1 and CDR2 from the germline V gene are KGHSH and LQKENI. This CDR3 has 17 amino acids. As DNA, the CDR3 is TGTGCCAGCTCACCACCGAAGGGTGGGGGACAGAACACTGAAGCTTTCTTT. Translation gives CASSPPKGGGQNTEAFF.

This clone occurred once. This chain links TRBV19 with TRBJ2-2; perhaps D is TRBD1 or TRBD2 (6 bases each). Germline assignment: CDR1 LNHDA and CDR2 SQIVND (reference sequence). V was trimmed by 6 bases and J by 1 base, leaving 9 bases between them. The CDR3 consists of 14 residues. CDR3 coding DNA: TGTGCCAGTAGCGGGGGCCGGAACACCGGGGAGCTGTTTTTT. This codes for CASSGGRNTGELFF.

This chain connects TRBV28 to TRBJ1-1, with D hard to call. The CDR3 loop spans 11 amino acids. The V gene's germline CDR1 is MDHEN and CDR2 SYDVKM. V was clipped by 9 bases and J by 6 bases, with 11 bases between them. The CDR3 spells CASLLNAEAFF. DNA of the CDR3: TGTGCCAGTCTGCTAAACGCTGAAGCTTTCTTT.

The rearrangement links TRBV7-9 to TRBJ2-3; possibly TRBD1 for D (5 bases). V lost 3 bases to trimming and J lost 2 bases, with 18 bases between them. CDR1 and CDR2 (germline): SEHNR, FQNEAQ (reference sequence). CDR3 size: 17 residues. CDR3: CASSFPPVGAFTDTQYF. DNA for the CDR3: TGTGCCAGCAGCTTTCCCCCTGTTGGGGCCTTCACAGATACGCAGTATTTT.

The chain joins TRBV7-8 to TRBJ1-1, with no clear D. The CDR3 contains 13 residues. The V gene's germline CDR1 is SGHVS and CDR2 FQNEAQ. Trimming took off 3 bases at V and 0 bases at J, with 5 bases between the two ends. CDR3 DNA: TGTGCCAGCAGCTTTAATATGAACACTGAAGCTTTCTTT. Translating it yields CASSFNMNTEAFF. Full variable domain (outside the CDR3, taken from reference TRBV7-8 and TRBJ1-1): GAGVSQSPRYKVAKRGQDVALRCDPISGHVSLFWYQQALGQGPEFLTYFQNEAQLDKSGLPSDRFFAERPEGSVSTLKIQRTQQEDSAVYLCASSFNMNTEAFFGQGTRLTVV.

The J gene is TRBJ2-7, the V gene TRBV15; tentatively, D is TRBD1 or TRBD2 (6 bases each). Germline CDR1 reads LNHNV; CDR2 reads YYDKDF (reference sequence). The CDR3 is made up of 16 amino acids. Trimming stripped 5 bases from V and 0 bases from J, with 17 bases between. Written as DNA, the CDR3 is TGTGCCACCAGCGGGCCGGGGGCGACTTCCTCCTACGAGCAGTACTTC. Translated: CATSGPGATSSYEQYF.

This clone has just one count. The chain links TRBV19 to TRBJ2-7; 7 nucleotides line up with TRBD2. Trimming removed 4 bases from V and 4 bases from J; junction bases left unmatched: 16. The CDR3 runs 17 residues. In germline, CDR1 is LNHDA, CDR2 SQIVND (reference sequence). The CDR3 nucleotides are TGTGCCAGTAGTACCACCTCCGAGCCTAGCGGAGATTACGAGCAGTACTTC. It encodes CASSTTSEPSGDYEQYF. Supplemented by reference TRBV19 and TRBJ2-7, the full variable domain reads DGGITQSPKYLFRKEGQNVTLSCEQNLNHDAMYWYRQDPGQGLRLIYYSQIVNDFQKGDIAEGYSVSREKKESFPLTVTSAQKNPTAFYLCASSTTSEPSGDYEQYFGPGTRLTVT.